These 6 T cell receptor beta chains originate from one sample sequenced in a study of T-cell reconstitution after alpha-beta-depleted transplantation in children. Library preparation (for TCRbeta) was performed with unique molecular identifiers. One entry per CDR3 protein, called by TCRdb with MiXCR from the PCR reads. This table has some 200,000 distinct CDR3 sequences, about 6% appearing once. This sample comprised PBMCs, obtained before TCRalphabeta/CD19-depleted stem cell transplant. The receptors shown here come from a girl younger than two with combined immunodeficiency, due to receive a stem cell transplant.

The rearrangement joins TRBV7-2 to TRBJ2-2, with 10 bases matching TRBD1. Germline V gives CDR1 SGHTA, CDR2 FQGNSA. J gave up 2 bases and V 3 bases, and 6 bases lay outside the gene matches. The CDR3 contains 17 residues. The CDR3, as DNA: TGTGCCAGCAGCTTCCCCTGGACAGGGGGAAACACCGGGGAGCTGTTTTTT. This gives the protein CASSFPWTGGNTGELFF.

This clonotype was counted ten times or more. This chain joins TRBV12-3 or TRBV12-4 and TRBJ2-7; TRBD2 agrees at 11 bases. CDR3 size: 14 residues. Losses at the gene ends were 6 bases for V and 5 bases for J; bases not matched to a gene: 6. CDR3 residues: CASSISGRGHEQYF. The CDR3 region has the DNA TGTGCCAGCAGCATTAGCGGGAGGGGACACGAGCAGTACTTC.

This clonotype was picked up many times. The chain uses TRBV4-1 and TRBJ2-1; TRBD2 is a possible D gene (6 bases). V gave up 3 bases and J gave up 0 bases, with 15 bases separating them. Looked up from germline, CDR1 is MGHRA and CDR2 is YSYEKL. The CDR3 is 17 residues long. The chain's CDR3 is CASSQVWAGSSYNEQFF. CDR3 coding DNA: TGCGCCAGCAGCCAGGTTTGGGCGGGGAGCTCCTACAATGAGCAGTTCTTC.

This clonotype was counted many times. The V gene is TRBV5-1, the J gene TRBJ1-1; 9 bases match TRBD1. The CDR3 covers 14 residues. Germline CDR1 reads SGHRS; CDR2 reads YFSETQ. The junction had 8 bases not matched to a gene; V was cut back by 5 bases and J by 6 bases. The CDR3 DNA sequence: TGCGCCAGCAGGTTGTACAGGGGGCGGCCTGAAGCTTTCTTT. This translates into CASRLYRGRPEAFF.

This clonotype was seen at least ten times. The chain links TRBV4-2 to TRBJ2-3, with D possibly matching TRBD2 (6 bases). The CDR3 sequence is 18 residues long. Trimming took 4 bases from V and 2 from J, leaving 22 bases between them. Per germline, CDR1 LGHNA and CDR2 YNFKEQ. CDR3 amino acids: CASSPPAPPAGHTDTQYF. The CDR3 coding sequence is TGTGCCAGCAGCCCACCAGCACCGCCGGCGGGGCACACAGATACGCAGTATTTT.

J is TRBJ1-5 and V is TRBV5-6; weak D call: TRBD1 (5 bases). Trimming pared 4 bases from V and 7 bases from J, leaving 15 bases between. The length of the CDR3 is 14 residues. Germline V CDR1 and CDR2: SGHDT, YYEEEE. CDR3 loop: CASSLAGTGQPQHF. The CDR3 coding sequence is TGTGCCAGCAGCCTGGCAGGGACGGGGCAGCCCCAGCATTTT.